The 7 T cell receptor beta chains below were found in one sample sequenced in a study of blood T cell repertoires in COVID-19. The data were produced by immunoSEQ multiplex PCR, yet TCRdb's version contains in-frame clones alone and is incomplete. The table shows approximately 70,000 clones, with roughly nine tenths occurring only once. The material sequenced was peripheral blood. The origin of the receptors is a man in his fifties or sixties with COVID-19, enrolled during active disease.

The chain links TRBV6-5 to TRBJ1-2; D perhaps matches TRBD1 (5 bases). This CDR3 contains 13 residues. Germline lookup yields CDR1 MNHEY and CDR2 SVGAGI. V was clipped by 7 bases and J by 3 bases, with 12 bases between them. Here the CDR3 reads CASTPGGDYGYTF. The CDR3 region has the DNA TGTGCCAGCACTCCGGGGGGTGACTATGGCTACACCTTC.

The rearrangement joins TRBV7-8 to TRBJ2-3, with 11 bases identical to TRBD2. From germline, CDR1 is SGHVS and CDR2 FQNEAQ. CDR3 length: 16 amino acids. The junction had 10 bases not matched to a gene; V was cut back by 5 bases and J by 6 bases. DNA for the CDR3: TGTGCCAGCAGCCGCTTACTAGCGGGAGCGGCGGATACGCAGTATTTT. It encodes CASSRLLAGAADTQYF.

The chain combines TRBV10-3 with TRBJ2-3; weak D call: TRBD1 (7 bases). With 5 bases removed from V and 1 base from J, the gap between germline ends came to 13 bases. CDR3 length: 15 residues. The germline CDR1 and CDR2 sequences are ENHRY and SYGVKD. The CDR3 DNA follows: TGTGCCATCAGTCGGGGGCAGGGGGGCACAGATACGCAGTATTTT. It specifies CAISRGQGGTDTQYF.

In DNA, the CDR3 is TGTGCCACCAGCAGAGTAGCCGGAGGGACAGATACGCAGTATTTT. Amino acids: CATSRVAGGTDTQYF. This chain joins TRBV15 and TRBJ2-3; weak D call: TRBD2 (6 bases). CDR1 is LNHNV, CDR2 YYDKDF, per germline (reference sequence). Trimming removed 1 base at V and 3 bases at J, with 11 bases between. The CDR3 covers 15 residues.

This clone was seen more than once but under ten times. The chain has TRBV4-3 and TRBJ2-2, with D tentatively TRBD1 (6 bases). Germline CDR1 reads LGHNA; CDR2 reads YSLEER. This CDR3 is 14 amino acids long. V shed 4 bases and J shed 1 base, with 7 bases lying between them. The CDR3 loop is CASSRGQNTGELFF. In DNA form, the CDR3 reads TGCGCCAGCAGCCGGGGACAGAACACCGGGGAGCTGTTTTTT.

V is TRBV18 and J is TRBJ2-1; 7 nucleotides align to TRBD2. V was pared by 2 bases and J by 0 bases, with 4 bases of the junction left unmatched. This CDR3 comprises 16 residues. CDR1 and CDR2 (germline): KGHSH, LQKENI. The DNA of the CDR3 is TGTGCCAGCTCACCAATGACTAGCAGCTCCTACAATGAGCAGTTCTTC. Its protein product is CASSPMTSSSYNEQFF.

The CDR3 DNA follows: TGTGCCAGCAGCGTTCAGGGGAACCCCCTGCCCTACGAGCAGTACTTC. Protein sequence: CASSVQGNPLPYEQYF. The J gene is TRBJ2-7, the V gene TRBV7-2; possible D gene TRBD1, 6 bases. The CDR3 spans 16 residues. CDR1 is SGHTA and CDR2 is FQGNSA in the germline V gene. V was trimmed by 5 bases and J by 2 bases, leaving 19 bases between them.